Listed below are T cell receptor beta chains from one sample, sequenced in a study of cytomegalovirus exposure and HLA in healthy donors. Method: immunoSEQ multiplex PCR; TCRdb's copy keeps in-frame clones and lacks some. Among about 140,000 clones, more than 70% were seen once, and the ten largest hold roughly 1.8%. Sequenced: PBMCs. These receptors all come from a woman in her 40s in good health and CMV-seronegative. Both conserved end residues are part of each CDR3. The D gene is left open where the match is weak. A row's size may be missing; if present it is once, few, many or a size class.

J gene: TRBJ1-2
clone size: -
D gene: TRBD1
V gene: TRBV6-6
CDR3 protein: CASSYPQQGHYGYTF
CDR3 DNA: TGTGCCAGCAGTTACCCACAACAGGGGCACTATGGCTACACCTTC

J gene: TRBJ1-4
clone size: few
D gene: -
V gene: TRBV6-5
CDR3 protein: CATQKQGPDEKLFF
CDR3 DNA: TGTGCCACACAGAAACAGGGCCCTGATGAAAAACTGTTTTTT

J gene: TRBJ2-5
clone size: -
D gene: -
V gene: TRBV29-1
CDR3 protein: CSVEVGGKVQYF
CDR3 DNA: TGCAGCGTTGAAGTGGGGGGAAAGGTGCAGTACTTC

J gene: TRBJ2-7
clone size: few
D gene: TRBD1
V gene: TRBV6-5
CDR3 protein: CASSHGTGGIDEQYF
CDR3 DNA: TGTGCCAGCAGCCACGGGACAGGGGGCATCGACGAGCAGTACTTC

J gene: TRBJ1-5
clone size: -
D gene: -
V gene: TRBV5-8
CDR3 protein: CASPEGSPALISNQPQHF
CDR3 DNA: TGTGCCAGTCCGGAGGGGTCCCCTGCTCTTATTAGCAATCAGCCCCAGCATTTT

J gene: TRBJ2-5
clone size: -
D gene: -
V gene: TRBV5-8
CDR3 protein: CASSLAGESRETQYF
CDR3 DNA: TGTGCCAGCAGCTTGGCGGGGGAATCCAGAGAGACCCAGTACTTC

J gene: TRBJ2-5
clone size: once
D gene: -
V gene: TRBV29-1
CDR3 protein: CSVSAGEGTQYF
CDR3 DNA: TGCAGCGTTTCGGCAGGGGAAGGGACCCAGTACTTC

J gene: TRBJ1-2
clone size: once
D gene: -
V gene: TRBV28
CDR3 protein: CASKRASRLYGYTF
CDR3 DNA: TGTGCCAGCAAGAGGGCATCCAGGCTTTATGGCTACACCTTC

J gene: TRBJ1-2
clone size: -
D gene: TRBD1
V gene: TRBV7-2
CDR3 protein: CASSLIAGGSYGYTF
CDR3 DNA: TGTGCCAGCAGCTTAATCGCAGGGGGCAGCTATGGCTACACCTTC

J gene: TRBJ1-1
clone size: few
D gene: -
V gene: TRBV10-1
CDR3 protein: CASSELEGRDTEAFF
CDR3 DNA: TGCGCCAGCAGTGAGTTGGAGGGTAGGGACACTGAAGCTTTCTTT

J gene: TRBJ2-2
clone size: -
D gene: TRBD1
V gene: TRBV28
CDR3 protein: CASSFSPPGQGRTGELFF
CDR3 DNA: TGTGCCAGCAGTTTCTCCCCCCCGGGACAGGGGCGCACCGGGGAGCTGTTTTTT

J gene: TRBJ1-2
clone size: -
D gene: -
V gene: TRBV4-1
CDR3 protein: CASSQDGSGFGYTF
CDR3 DNA: TGCGCCAGCAGCCAAGACGGGTCGGGGTTTGGCTACACCTTC

J gene: TRBJ1-5
clone size: -
D gene: TRBD1
V gene: TRBV7-9
CDR3 protein: CASSPNRGMSNQPQHF
CDR3 DNA: TGTGCCAGCAGCCCAAACAGGGGGATGAGCAATCAGCCCCAGCATTTT

J gene: TRBJ2-7
clone size: -
D gene: -
V gene: TRBV28
CDR3 protein: CASSLSEDLIEQYF
CDR3 DNA: TGTGCCAGCAGTTTATCGGAGGACCTTATTGAGCAGTACTTC

J gene: TRBJ2-5
clone size: -
D gene: -
V gene: TRBV11-1
CDR3 protein: CASSPRAHTETQYF
CDR3 DNA: TGTGCCAGCAGCCCGAGGGCCCACACAGAGACCCAGTACTTC

J gene: TRBJ1-1
clone size: -
D gene: -
V gene: TRBV28
CDR3 protein: CASQLGQMNTEAFF
CDR3 DNA: TGTGCCAGCCAACTCGGACAGATGAACACTGAAGCTTTCTTT